Described below is a single T cell receptor beta chain sequence and its context. The antigen remains unidentified. Naive CD8 cells, CD45RO-negative and positively selected for CCR7, excluded terminally differentiated effector memory CD45RA+ cells. This entry belongs to a study of shared clonotypes between healthy human individuals. Study background: In total, the donors were two women and a few men aged 18 to 49.

Assay: immunoSEQ multiplex PCR; the TCRdb copy retains only in-frame clones and omits some. The sample lists 450,000 to 700,000 clones; 95% were seen once. Overall study results and limits: Read depth was anticipated to influence clonotype sharing among donors. Clonotypes which were not shared had lower generation probabilities than clonotypes that all four donors shared.

Germline lookup yields CDR1 SNHLY and CDR2 FYNNEI. V lost 8 bases and J 0 bases, leaving 10 bases between the germline ends. The CDR3 is made up of 13 amino acids. The sequencing input was naive CD8+ T cells sorted from blood. The chain joins TRBV2 to TRBJ1-1; D gene uncertain. The source of this sequence is a woman in her thirties in good health. CDR3 protein: CASATVMNTEAFF. The DNA for the CDR3 is TGTGCCAGCGCTACAGTCATGAACACTGAAGCTTTCTTT.